This paragraph covers one T cell receptor beta chain sequence. TCRdb's copy holds only in-frame clones and misses some; the assay was immunoSEQ multiplex PCR. The sample yields roughly 26,000 clones, over 80% seen once. This entry comes from a study of blood T cell repertoires in COVID-19. Study in general: PBMCs, B-cell-depleted T cells, or T cells provided the cDNA or gDNA that made up the material.

The CDR3 totals 15 residues. V shed 3 bases, J shed 2 bases, and the junction held 5 bases outside the gene matches. Germline V lookup: CDR1 ENHRY, CDR2 SYGVKD. Specimen: peripheral blood. This clonotype was sampled from a human donor with active COVID-19. The donor label of this sample is uncertain. The rearrangement joins TRBV10-3 to TRBJ2-7; 9 bases align to TRBD1. CDR3 nucleotide sequence: TGTGCCATCAGTGATGGACAGGGGCGTACCTACGAGCAGTACTTC. This encodes CAISDGQGRTYEQYF.